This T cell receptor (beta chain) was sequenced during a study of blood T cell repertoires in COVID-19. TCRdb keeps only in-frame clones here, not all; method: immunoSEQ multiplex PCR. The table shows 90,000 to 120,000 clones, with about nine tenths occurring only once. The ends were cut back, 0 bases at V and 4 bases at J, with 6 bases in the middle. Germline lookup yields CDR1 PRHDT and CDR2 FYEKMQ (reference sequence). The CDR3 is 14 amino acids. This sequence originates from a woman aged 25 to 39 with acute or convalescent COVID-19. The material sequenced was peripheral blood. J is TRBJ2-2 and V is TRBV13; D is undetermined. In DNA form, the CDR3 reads TGTGCCAGCAGCTTAGGAGTGAGCACCGGGGAGCTGTTTTTT. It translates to CASSLGVSTGELFF.